This T cell receptor (beta chain) is from a study of patients and donors after allogeneic stem cell transplantation. TCRdb reprocessed the RT-PCR reads via MiXCR and lists one record per CDR3 protein. Altogether 190,000 or so distinct CDR3 sequences are present, 38% being singletons, with the ten largest covering around 10%. The CDR3 contains 14 residues. Per the germline V gene, CDR1 is SGHRS and CDR2 is YFSETQ. Deletions cut 4 bases from V and 3 bases from J, with 13 bases between. The V and J genes are TRBV5-1 and TRBJ2-5, with D unresolved. The sample consisted of blood, either unsorted or a sorted T cell fraction (not recorded which). The sequence came from a human donor who was either an allogeneic HSCT recipient or a stem cell or donor lymphocyte infusion donor (not recorded which). It is not recorded whose cells these are; they may come from a transplant donor. The CDR3 nucleotides read TGCGCCAGCAGCCGGGCCGGACGGAAAGAGACCCAGTACTTC. Translation: CASSRAGRKETQYF.